These 23 T cell receptor beta chains were all obtained from the same sample, sequenced in a study of CD8+CD57+ T cells in acquired aplastic anemia. Genomic DNA, serving as template, underwent TCR beta VDJ and CDR3 profiling. MiXCR, run by TCRdb on the reads, gives a single entry per CDR3 protein. The sample holds about 400,000 distinct CDR3 sequences; around 68% are singletons and the top ten take more than 3.5%. The material sequenced was sorted CD4+, CD8+, or CD8+CD57+ T cells (not recorded which) from PBMCs. These receptors originate from a human donor in good health, serving as a control.

This clonotype was seen a few times. The CDR3: CAISESLGDVYTF. Written as DNA, the CDR3 is TGTGCCATCAGTGAGTCGTTGGGGGACGTCTACACCTTC. The chain couples TRBV10-3 to TRBJ1-2, with D possibly matching TRBD1 (5 bases). From germline, CDR1 is ENHRY and CDR2 SYGVKD. Trimming left V 0 bases short and J 10 bases short, with 12 bases between. The CDR3 has 13 residues.

This clonotype appeared a few times. This chain uses TRBV7-6 with TRBJ1-1; D is undetermined. The CDR3 contains 13 residues. Deletions cut 8 bases from V and 10 bases from J, with 20 bases between. Germline values: CDR1 SGHVS, CDR2 FNYEAQ. CDR3 DNA sequence: TGTGCCAGCGGACTTGCCTGGGGTAAGGGAGCTTTCTTT. Its translation is CASGLAWGKGAFF.

V gene TRBV11-2 combines with J gene TRBJ2-1, with a weak D call TRBD1 (5 bases). Trimming shortened V by 8 bases and J by 7 bases, and 15 bases separated the two germline ends. Germline-derived CDR1 and CDR2 are SGHAT and FQNNGV. The CDR3 covers 13 residues. The CDR3 nucleotides are TGTGCCAGCGGTGGGTGGACAAAGAATGAGCAGTTCTTC. Protein product: CASGGWTKNEQFF.

This chain uses TRBV5-8 with TRBJ2-7, with D possibly TRBD1 on 5 matching bases. V lost 0 bases, J lost 1 base, and 11 bases lay in between. This CDR3 spans 15 amino acids. The germline CDR1 and CDR2 sequences are SGHTS and YDEGEE. CDR3 nucleotides: TGTGCCAGCAGCTTGGCGACAAGACAGTCCTACGAGCAGTACTTC. Translating it yields CASSLATRQSYEQYF.

The chain combines TRBV12-3 or TRBV12-4 with TRBJ1-6; 8 bases are a match to TRBD1. The CDR3 is made up of 13 amino acids. V shed 1 base, J shed 16 bases, and the junction held 6 bases outside the gene matches. The CDR3 DNA follows: TGTGCCAGCAGTTTAGACATCCGGACAGGGCTCCACTTT. Protein sequence: CASSLDIRTGLHF.

The genes are TRBV20-1 and TRBJ2-1; possible D gene TRBD2, 6 bases. Germline CDR1 reads DFQATT; CDR2 reads SNEGSKA (reference sequence). V lost 3 bases and J lost 6, with 15 bases in between. CDR3 length: 14 residues. As DNA, the CDR3 is TGCAGTGCTAGTCGTGAGGAGGGCAGCAATGAGCAGTTCTTC. This encodes CSASREEGSNEQFF.

The chain joins TRBV9 to TRBJ2-2; no reliable D call. V was trimmed by 1 base and J by 5 bases, leaving 6 bases between them. This CDR3 comprises 13 residues. Germline V gives CDR1 SGDLS, CDR2 YYNGEE. The CDR3 spells CASSVSGTGELFF. Here the CDR3 DNA reads TGTGCCAGCAGCGTAAGTGGGACCGGGGAGCTGTTTTTT. The entire variable domain, with the rest obtained from reference TRBV9 and TRBJ2-2, is as follows: DSGVTQTPKHLITATGQRVTLRCSPRSGDLSVYWYQQSLDQGLQFLIQYYNGEERAKGNILERFSAQQFPDLHSELNLSSLELGDSALYFCASSVSGTGELFFGEGSRLTVL.

This clonotype was seen at least ten times. The chain recombines TRBV4-3 with TRBJ1-2; possible D gene TRBD1, 5 bases. V was cut by 4 bases and J by 8 bases, with 11 bases left in between. This CDR3 spans 12 amino acids. The germline V gene has CDR1 LGHNA and CDR2 YSLEER. CDR3 bases: TGCGCCAGCAGCCCGACGGGGGGAGGCTACACCTTC. Encoded protein: CASSPTGGGYTF.

This chain connects TRBV19 to TRBJ1-5; the match to TRBD1 covers 8 bases. V was clipped by 5 bases and J by 12 bases; unmatched bases: 12. Germline CDR1 reads LNHDA; CDR2 reads SQIVND (reference sequence). This CDR3 comprises 14 residues. Here the CDR3 DNA reads TGTGCCAGTAGTCCCCCGGACAGGGTGTGGTTCCAGCATTTT. It encodes CASSPPDRVWFQHF.

About this clonotype: One end of the junction is discordant with germline, which a read error may explain. The rearrangement links TRBV10-2 to TRBJ1-6; D ambiguous. The germline gives CDR1 WSHSY, CDR2 SAAADI. CDR3 length: 13 residues. The CDR3 loop reads CASTMLLRLPLHF. The CDR3 nucleotides are TGTGCCAGCACTATGCTATTGAGACTACCGCTCCACTTT.

At least ten counts were recorded for this clonotype. The rearrangement uses TRBV5-1 and TRBJ1-1; D remains unclear. There are 13 residues in the CDR3. CDR1 SGHRS and CDR2 YFSETQ come from the germline V gene. V lost 4 bases and J lost 7, with 14 bases in between. CDR3 loop: CASSRSLSSEAFF. Written as DNA, the CDR3 is TGCGCCAGCAGCAGGAGCCTATCAAGTGAAGCTTTCTTT. Based on the CDR3 plus reference TRBV5-1 and TRBJ1-1, the full variable domain is KAGVTQTPRYLIKTRGQQVTLSCSPISGHRSVSWYQQTPGQGLQFLFEYFSETQRNKGNFPGRFSGRQFSNSRSEMNVSTLELGDSALYLCASSRSLSSEAFFGQGTRLTVV.

This clonotype was recorded only once. One end of the junction is discordant with germline, which a read error may explain. V gene TRBV5-1 combines with J gene TRBJ2-5; D uncertain. The CDR3 covers 13 residues. Germline V lookup: CDR1 SGHRS, CDR2 YFSETQ. This CDR3 reads CASSFVGLETQYF. The DNA of the CDR3 is TGTGCCAGCAGCTTCGTGGGCCTAGAGACCCAGTACTTC.

This clonotype is a singleton in its sample. The rearrangement uses TRBV20-1 and TRBJ2-7; TRBD1 agrees at 7 bases. Germline lookup yields CDR1 DFQATT and CDR2 SNEGSKA (reference sequence). The V segment lost 6 bases and the J segment 1 base; nucleotides outside the gene matches: 6. CDR3 length: 13 residues. CDR3 region: CSARTGASYEQYF. Written as DNA, the CDR3 is TGCAGTGCGCGTACAGGGGCGTCCTACGAGCAGTACTTC.

This clonotype was counted ten times or more. The chain has TRBV20-1 and TRBJ1-4; 9 nucleotides match TRBD1. This CDR3 has 15 residues. Germline assignment: CDR1 DFQATT and CDR2 SNEGSKA (reference sequence). The J segment lost 8 bases and the V segment lost 5 bases, leaving 12 bases of the junction unmatched. CDR3 region: CSAYRDREDQEKLFF. The CDR3 coding sequence is TGCAGTGCTTACCGGGACAGGGAGGATCAGGAAAAACTGTTTTTT.

This clonotype was detected many times. J is TRBJ1-1 and V is TRBV5-6, with TRBD1 identical over 7 bases. The CDR3 runs 12 residues. Germline V gives CDR1 SGHDT, CDR2 YYEEEE. Trimming cost V 4 bases and J 11 bases; bases outside gene matches: 8. The CDR3 loop is CASSPDRVSAFF. The CDR3 DNA sequence: TGTGCCAGCAGCCCTGACAGGGTTTCGGCTTTCTTT.

This clonotype was recorded many times. This chain joins TRBV2 and TRBJ1-3; D is uncertain. Trimming shortened V by 1 base and J by 4 bases, and 2 bases separated the two germline ends. There are 12 residues in the CDR3. Germline V gene lookup returns CDR1 SNHLY and CDR2 FYNNEI. In DNA, the CDR3 is TGTGCCAGCAGTGAAGTCGGAAACACCATATATTTT. Translating it yields CASSEVGNTIYF.

The V call is TRBV5-4, the J call TRBJ1-1; TRBD1 agrees at 9 bases. From germline, CDR1 is SGHNT and CDR2 YYREEE (reference sequence). Trimming cost V 4 bases and J 4 bases; bases outside gene matches: 8. The CDR3 consists of 15 residues. CDR3 DNA: TGTGCCAGCAGCCCCGACAGGGGGGGGACCACTGAAGCTTTCTTT. It translates to CASSPDRGGTTEAFF.

The chain recombines TRBV7-9 with TRBJ2-7; D remains ambiguous. The germline CDR1 and CDR2 sequences are SEHNR and FQNEAQ (reference sequence). Between the trimmed V and J ends, which lost 6 bases and 3 bases, there was a span of 15 bases. CDR3 length: 14 residues. Here the CDR3 DNA reads TGTGCCAGCAGTCGCACCCGAGGAAGCTACGAGCAGTACTTC. Amino acids: CASSRTRGSYEQYF.

This clonotype has only one observation. The J gene is TRBJ2-3, the V gene TRBV6-5; the match to TRBD2 covers 8 bases. The ends lost 0 bases at V and 0 bases at J; junction bases unmatched: 2. Germline CDR1 is MNHEY and CDR2 is SVGAGI. There are 16 residues in the CDR3. CDR3 nucleotide sequence: TGTGCCAGCAGTTACTCGCAGCGGGGGAGCACAGATACGCAGTATTTT. This codes for CASSYSQRGSTDTQYF.

The CDR3 reads CASSEVNTEAFF. The CDR3 DNA follows: TGTGCCAGCAGCGAGGTGAACACTGAAGCTTTCTTT. This chain connects TRBV9 to TRBJ1-1; the D is unclear. The CDR3 totals 12 residues. In germline, CDR1 is SGDLS, CDR2 YYNGEE. The ends were cut back, 3 bases at V and 0 bases at J, with 3 bases in the middle.

Details on this clonotype: The CDR3 does not end in the conserved phenylalanine or tryptophan, so this is likely a read error. The chain is built from TRBV12-3 or TRBV12-4 and TRBJ2-2; TRBD1 agrees at 7 bases. V shed 6 bases, J shed 3 bases, and the junction held 7 bases outside the gene matches. The CDR3 has 15 residues. The CDR3 bases are TGTGCCAGCAGCCAGGGGGTAATGGACACCGGGGAGCTGTTTCTT. Translating gives CASSQGVMDTGELFL.

This clonotype was observed at least ten times. The genes are TRBV2 and TRBJ2-3; 14 bases are shared with TRBD2. Germline values: CDR1 SNHLY, CDR2 FYNNEI. The trim removed 6 bases at V and 2 bases at J, leaving 10 bases unmatched. The CDR3 is made up of 18 amino acids. The CDR3 sequence: CASRLGLAGGGVTDTQYF. CDR3 in DNA: TGTGCCAGCAGACTCGGACTAGCGGGGGGCGGGGTCACAGATACGCAGTATTTT.

This chain links TRBV7-9 with TRBJ1-2, with 7 bases lining up with TRBD1. Germline loops: CDR1 SEHNR, CDR2 FQNEAQ (reference sequence). Trimming took 4 bases from V and 4 from J; bases not matched to a gene: 12. This CDR3 is 16 amino acids long. CDR3 sequence (DNA): TGTGCCAGCAGCTGGAGCCGGGACAGATCCTCCTATGGCTACACCTTC. Amino acid sequence: CASSWSRDRSSYGYTF.